The clone carrying this T cell receptor (beta chain) was counted many times. The time point: patch test 2, 6 weeks after DPC sensitization. Documented treatment: therapeutic diphenylcyclopropenone sensitization with weekly scalp DPC. TCRdb reprocessed the RACE reads with MiXCR, giving one entry per CDR3 protein. Counted here are fewer than 85,000 distinct CDR3 sequences, 10% occurring once; the ten biggest clones make up 2.5%. The sample is drawn from a study of human T cells and chemical hapten exposure. Germline V lookup: CDR1 SGHRS, CDR2 YFSETQ. The V and J ends lost 1 base and 5 bases respectively, with 13 bases between them. CDR3 length: 15 amino acids.

The TCR comes from a woman in her 30s with alopecia areata. Some clones in this sample may be carry-over from other donors' samples. This chain links TRBV5-1 with TRBJ1-5, with D perhaps matching TRBD1 (5 bases). Sample: whole blood, taken in connection with sensitization to the hapten diphenylcyclopropenone (DPC). The CDR3 DNA follows: TGCGCCAGCAGCTTGTGGGGGGGTTCGGATCAGCCCCAGCATTTT. Amino acids: CASSLWGGSDQPQHF.